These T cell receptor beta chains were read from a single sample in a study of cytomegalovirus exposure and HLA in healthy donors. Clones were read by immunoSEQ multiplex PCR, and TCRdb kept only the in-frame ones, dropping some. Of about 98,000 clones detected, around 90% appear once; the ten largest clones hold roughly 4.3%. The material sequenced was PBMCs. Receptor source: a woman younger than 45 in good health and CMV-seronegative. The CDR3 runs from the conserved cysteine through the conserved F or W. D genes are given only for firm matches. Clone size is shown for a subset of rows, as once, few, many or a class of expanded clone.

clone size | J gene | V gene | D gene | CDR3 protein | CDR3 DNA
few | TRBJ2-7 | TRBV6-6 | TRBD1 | CASSQQGAYEQYF | TGTGCCAGCAGCCAACAGGGGGCTTACGAGCAGTACTTC
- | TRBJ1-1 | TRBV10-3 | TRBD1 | CAIQARGLNTEAFF | TGTGCCATCCAAGCCAGGGGGCTTAACACTGAAGCTTTCTTT
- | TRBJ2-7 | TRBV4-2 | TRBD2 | CASSQGTSGSTFYEQYF | TGTGCCAGCAGCCAAGGGACTAGCGGGAGCACCTTCTACGAGCAGTACTTC
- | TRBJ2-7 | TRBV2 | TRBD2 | CASRGTSGRAYEQYF | TGTGCCAGCAGGGGGACTAGCGGGAGGGCCTACGAGCAGTACTTC
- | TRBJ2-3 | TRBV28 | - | CASRKTGISDTQYF | TGTGCCAGCAGAAAAACAGGGATCTCAGATACGCAGTATTTT
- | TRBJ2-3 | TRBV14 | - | CASSQTVGTDTQYF | TGTGCCAGCAGCCAAACGGTGGGCACAGATACGCAGTATTTT
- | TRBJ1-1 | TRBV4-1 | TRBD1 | CASSQEGGAGGEAFF | TGCGCCAGCAGCCAAGAAGGGGGCGCGGGGGGTGAAGCTTTCTTT
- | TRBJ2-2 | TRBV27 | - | CASSFVSRVAGELFF | TGTGCCAGCAGTTTCGTATCCAGGGTGGCCGGGGAGCTGTTTTTT
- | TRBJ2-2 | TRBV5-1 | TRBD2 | CASSETSGGNTGELFF | TGCGCCAGCAGCGAGACTAGCGGGGGAAACACCGGGGAGCTGTTTTTT
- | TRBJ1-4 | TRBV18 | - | CASSPVAATNEKLFF | TGTGCCAGCTCACCGGTGGCGGCAACTAATGAAAAACTGTTTTTT
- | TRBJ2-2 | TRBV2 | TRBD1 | CASEGQGTGELFF | TGTGCCAGCGAGGGACAGGGGACCGGGGAGCTGTTTTTT
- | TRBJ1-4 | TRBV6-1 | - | CASSEDKKTF | TGTGCCAGCAGTGAAGACAAAAAAACCTTT
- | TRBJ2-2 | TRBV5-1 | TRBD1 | CASSLAQGLHGELFF | TGCGCCAGCAGCTTGGCACAGGGGCTCCACGGGGAGCTGTTTTTT
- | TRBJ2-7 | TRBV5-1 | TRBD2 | CASTPAGVGEQYF | TGCGCCAGCACCCCCGCGGGAGTCGGCGAGCAGTACTTC
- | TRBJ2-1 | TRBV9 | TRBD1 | CASSGTGSNEQFF | TGTGCCAGCAGTGGGACAGGGAGCAATGAGCAGTTCTTC
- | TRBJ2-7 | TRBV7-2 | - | CASSLVGASSYEQYF | TGTGCCAGCAGCTTAGTAGGTGCTAGCAGTTACGAGCAGTACTTC
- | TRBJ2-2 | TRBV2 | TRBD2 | CASSAPTSGGARDTGELFF | TGTGCCAGCAGTGCCCCGACTAGCGGGGGGGCCAGGGACACCGGGGAGCTGTTTTTT
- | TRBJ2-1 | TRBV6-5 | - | CASSYGPKGLNNEQFF | TGTGCCAGCAGTTACGGACCCAAAGGACTCAACAATGAGCAGTTCTTC
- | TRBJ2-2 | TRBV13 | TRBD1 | CASSFRYRGVGTGELFF | TGTGCCAGCAGCTTCCGATACAGGGGAGTGGGCACCGGGGAGCTGTTTTTT
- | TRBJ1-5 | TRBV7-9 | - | CASSLSGVVGQPQHF | TGTGCCAGCAGCTTATCAGGGGTTGTCGGTCAGCCCCAGCATTTT
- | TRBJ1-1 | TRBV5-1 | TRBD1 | CASSSKTGGTEAFF | TGCGCCAGCAGCTCGAAGACAGGGGGCACTGAAGCTTTCTTT
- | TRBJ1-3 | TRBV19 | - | CASTKNRDGNTIYF | TGTGCCAGTACAAAGAACAGGGACGGAAACACCATATATTTT
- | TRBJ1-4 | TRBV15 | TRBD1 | CATSRRLQGAVEKLFF | TGTGCCACCAGCAGACGCCTTCAGGGGGCTGTCGAAAAACTGTTTTTT
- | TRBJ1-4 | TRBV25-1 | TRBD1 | CATNRGTNEKLFF | TGTGCCACCAACAGGGGGACTAATGAAAAACTGTTTTTT
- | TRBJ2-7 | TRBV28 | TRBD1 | CASSPYRGGPYEQYF | TGTGCCAGCAGTCCCTACAGGGGTGGGCCCTACGAGCAGTACTTC
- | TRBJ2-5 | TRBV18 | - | CASSRATGTQETQYF | TGTGCCAGCTCACGCGCCACAGGGACCCAAGAGACCCAGTACTTC
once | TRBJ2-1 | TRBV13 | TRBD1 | CASSLGTGGYRGNEQFF | TGTGCCAGCAGCTTAGGGACAGGGGGGTACAGGGGCAATGAGCAGTTCTTC
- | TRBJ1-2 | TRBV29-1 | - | CSAFSVTGDYGYTF | TGCAGCGCATTCTCCGTTACAGGTGACTATGGCTACACCTTC
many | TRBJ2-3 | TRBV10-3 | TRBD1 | CASSGTGVTDTQYF | TGTGCCAGTTCCGGGACAGGGGTCACAGATACGCAGTATTTT
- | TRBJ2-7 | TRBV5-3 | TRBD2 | CARRVWRLAGPYEQYF | TGTGCCAGAAGGGTTTGGCGACTAGCGGGGCCCTACGAGCAGTACTTC
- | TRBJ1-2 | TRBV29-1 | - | CSVDTGPPIYGYTF | TGCAGCGTTGATACAGGGCCCCCTATCTATGGCTACACCTTC
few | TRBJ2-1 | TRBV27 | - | CASSLSSLISGHNEQFF | TGTGCCAGCAGTTTATCGAGTCTGATTAGCGGACACAATGAGCAGTTCTTC
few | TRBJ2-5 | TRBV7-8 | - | CASSWLVEETQYF | TGTGCCAGCAGCTGGCTAGTGGAAGAGACCCAGTACTTC
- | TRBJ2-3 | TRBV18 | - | CASSLERDTQYF | TGTGCCAGCTCTCTAGAAAGGGATACGCAGTATTTT
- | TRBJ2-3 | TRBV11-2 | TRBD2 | CASSLLAGAVDTQYF | TGTGCCAGCAGCTTACTAGCGGGGGCGGTAGATACGCAGTATTTT
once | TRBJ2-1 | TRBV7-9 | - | CASSLVSNEQFF | TGTGCCAGCAGCTTAGTTAGCAATGAGCAGTTCTTC
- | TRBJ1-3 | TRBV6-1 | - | CASRKAGNTIYF | TGTGCCAGCAGGAAAGCCGGAAACACCATATATTTT
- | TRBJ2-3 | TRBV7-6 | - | CASSTSPADTQYF | TGTGCCAGCAGCACTAGCCCGGCAGATACGCAGTATTTT
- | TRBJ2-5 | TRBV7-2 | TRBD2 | CASSSGLGETQYF | TGTGCCAGCAGCTCGGGACTAGGGGAGACCCAGTACTTC
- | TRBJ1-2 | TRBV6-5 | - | CASSSRDNYGYTF | TGTGCCAGCAGTTCCAGGGATAACTATGGCTACACCTTC
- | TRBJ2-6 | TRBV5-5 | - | CASSQVFSGANVLTF | TGTGCCAGCAGCCAGGTCTTCTCTGGGGCCAACGTCCTGACTTTC
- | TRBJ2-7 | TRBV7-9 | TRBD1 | CASSPTGRGHEQYF | TGTGCCAGCAGCCCGACAGGGCGAGGGCACGAGCAGTACTTC
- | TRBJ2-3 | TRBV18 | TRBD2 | CASSPKTSPSTDTQYF | TGTGCCAGCTCACCAAAGACTAGCCCTAGCACAGATACGCAGTATTTT
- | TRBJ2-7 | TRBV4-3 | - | CASSQEGWEEQYF | TGCGCCAGCAGCCAAGAGGGTTGGGAGGAGCAGTACTTC
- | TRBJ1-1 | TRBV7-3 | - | CASSHAGGLAEAFF | TGTGCCAGCAGCCACGCGGGGGGGTTGGCTGAAGCTTTCTTT
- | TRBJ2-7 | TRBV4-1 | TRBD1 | CASSQEGGQTPYEQYF | TGCGCCAGCAGCCAAGAAGGGGGACAGACACCCTACGAGCAGTACTTC
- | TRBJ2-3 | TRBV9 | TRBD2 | CASSFSHSGGTRDTQYF | TGTGCCAGCAGCTTCTCACACAGCGGGGGGACTCGGGATACGCAGTATTTT
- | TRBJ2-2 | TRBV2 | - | CASRENANTGELFF | TGTGCCAGCCGGGAAAACGCGAACACCGGGGAGCTGTTTTTT
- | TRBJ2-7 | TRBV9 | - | CASSVGFGYEQYF | TGTGCCAGCAGCGTAGGATTCGGGTACGAGCAGTACTTC
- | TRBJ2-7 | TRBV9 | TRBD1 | CASSVTGTGLNEQYF | TGTGCCAGCAGCGTTACCGGGACAGGGCTGAACGAGCAGTACTTC
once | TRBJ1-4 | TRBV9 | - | CASSAGGFGEKLFF | TGTGCCAGCAGCGCAGGAGGGTTCGGTGAAAAACTGTTTTTT
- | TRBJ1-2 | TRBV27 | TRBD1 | CASSLSLPTTDRDYGYTF | TGTGCCAGCAGTTTATCCCTACCAACCACCGACAGGGACTATGGCTACACCTTC
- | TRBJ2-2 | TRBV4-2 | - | CASSQVPGKNTGELFF | TGTGCCAGCAGCCAAGTGCCAGGGAAGAACACCGGGGAGCTGTTTTTT
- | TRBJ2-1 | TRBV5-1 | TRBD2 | CASSSLTSGGEQFF | TGCGCCAGCAGCTCACTTACTAGCGGCGGTGAGCAGTTCTTC
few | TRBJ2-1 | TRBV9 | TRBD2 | CASSVAGGRASYNEQFF | TGTGCCAGCAGCGTAGCTGGCGGGAGGGCCTCATACAATGAGCAGTTCTTC